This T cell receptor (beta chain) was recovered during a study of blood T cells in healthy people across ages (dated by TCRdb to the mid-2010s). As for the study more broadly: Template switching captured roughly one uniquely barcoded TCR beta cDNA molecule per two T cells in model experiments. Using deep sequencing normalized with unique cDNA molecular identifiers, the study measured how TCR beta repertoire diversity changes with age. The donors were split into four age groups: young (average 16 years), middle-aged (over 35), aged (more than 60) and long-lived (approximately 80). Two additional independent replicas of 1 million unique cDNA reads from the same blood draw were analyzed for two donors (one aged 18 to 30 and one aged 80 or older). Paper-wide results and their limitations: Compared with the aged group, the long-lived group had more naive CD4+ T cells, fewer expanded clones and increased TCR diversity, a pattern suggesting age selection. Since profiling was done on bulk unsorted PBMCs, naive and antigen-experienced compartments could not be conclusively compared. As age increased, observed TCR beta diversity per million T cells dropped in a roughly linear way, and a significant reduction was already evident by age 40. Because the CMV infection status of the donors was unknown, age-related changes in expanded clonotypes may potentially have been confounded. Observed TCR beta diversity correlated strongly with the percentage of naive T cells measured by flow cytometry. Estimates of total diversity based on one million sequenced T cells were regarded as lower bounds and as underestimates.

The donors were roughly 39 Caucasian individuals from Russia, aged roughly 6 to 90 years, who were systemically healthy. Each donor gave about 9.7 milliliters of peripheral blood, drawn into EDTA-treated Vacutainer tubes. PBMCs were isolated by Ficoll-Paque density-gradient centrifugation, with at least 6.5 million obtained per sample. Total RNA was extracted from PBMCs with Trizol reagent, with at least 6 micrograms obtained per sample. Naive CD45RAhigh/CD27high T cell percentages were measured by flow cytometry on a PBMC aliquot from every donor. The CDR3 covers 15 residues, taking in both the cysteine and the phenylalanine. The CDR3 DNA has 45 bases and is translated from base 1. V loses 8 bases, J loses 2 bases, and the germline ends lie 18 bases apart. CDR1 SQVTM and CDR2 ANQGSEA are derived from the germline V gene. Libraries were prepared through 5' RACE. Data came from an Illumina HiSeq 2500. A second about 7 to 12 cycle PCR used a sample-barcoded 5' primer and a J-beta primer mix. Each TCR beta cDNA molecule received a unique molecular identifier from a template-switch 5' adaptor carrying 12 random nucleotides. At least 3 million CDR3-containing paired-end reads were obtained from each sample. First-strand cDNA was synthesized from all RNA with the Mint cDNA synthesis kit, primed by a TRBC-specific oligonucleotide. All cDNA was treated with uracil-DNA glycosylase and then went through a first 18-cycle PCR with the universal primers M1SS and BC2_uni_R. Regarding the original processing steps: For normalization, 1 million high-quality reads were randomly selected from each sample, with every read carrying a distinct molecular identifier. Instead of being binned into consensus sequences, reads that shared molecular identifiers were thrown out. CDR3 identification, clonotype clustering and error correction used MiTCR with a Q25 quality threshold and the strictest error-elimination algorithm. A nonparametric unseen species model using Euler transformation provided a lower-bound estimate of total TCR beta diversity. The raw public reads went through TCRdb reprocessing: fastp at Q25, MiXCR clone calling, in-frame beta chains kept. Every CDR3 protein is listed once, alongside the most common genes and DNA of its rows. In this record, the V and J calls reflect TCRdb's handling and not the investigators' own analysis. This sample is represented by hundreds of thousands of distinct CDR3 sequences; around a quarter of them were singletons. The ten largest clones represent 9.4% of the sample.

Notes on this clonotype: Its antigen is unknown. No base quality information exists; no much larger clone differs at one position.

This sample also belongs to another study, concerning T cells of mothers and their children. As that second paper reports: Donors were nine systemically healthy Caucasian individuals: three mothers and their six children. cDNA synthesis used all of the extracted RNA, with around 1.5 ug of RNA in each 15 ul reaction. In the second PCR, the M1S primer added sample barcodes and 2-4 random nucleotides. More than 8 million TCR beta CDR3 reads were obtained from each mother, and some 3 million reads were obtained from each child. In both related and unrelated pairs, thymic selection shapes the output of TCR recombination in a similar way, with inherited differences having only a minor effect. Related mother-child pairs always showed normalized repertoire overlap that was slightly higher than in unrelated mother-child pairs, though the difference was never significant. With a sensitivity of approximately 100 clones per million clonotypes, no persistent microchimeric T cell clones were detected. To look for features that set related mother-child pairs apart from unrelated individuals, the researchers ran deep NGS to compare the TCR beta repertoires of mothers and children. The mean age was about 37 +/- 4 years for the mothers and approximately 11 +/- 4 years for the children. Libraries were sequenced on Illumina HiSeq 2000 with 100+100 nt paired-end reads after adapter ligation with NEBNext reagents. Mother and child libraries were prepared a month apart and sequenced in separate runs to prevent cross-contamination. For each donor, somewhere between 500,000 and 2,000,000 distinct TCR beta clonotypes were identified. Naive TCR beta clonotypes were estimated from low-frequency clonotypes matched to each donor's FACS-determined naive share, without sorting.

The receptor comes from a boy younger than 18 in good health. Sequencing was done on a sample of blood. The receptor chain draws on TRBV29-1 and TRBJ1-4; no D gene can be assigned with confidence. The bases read TGCAGCAGCGTTGAGGATGTTGTTACTAATGAAAAACTGTTTTTT. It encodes CSSVEDVVTNEKLFF.